This T cell receptor beta chain was identified during a study of T cell responses to AZD1222 COVID-19 vaccine (dated by TCRdb to the early 2020s). About the full investigation: Because spike-specific TCR depth and breadth did not differ between the two schedules, AZD1222 recipients who got a second dose at roughly 4 weeks were pooled with those who got a second dose at roughly 12 weeks. A total of about 240 trial participants underwent TCR sequencing, of whom 200 to 220 received two doses of AZD1222 and some 25 received two doses of the MenACWY control vaccine. Trial participants were enrolled by age into subgroups of 18-55, 56-69 and 70-plus years, and about 150, 27 and 61 TCR-sequenced participants, respectively, were included in these subgroups. The research as a whole found: Epitopes outside the regions mutated in the B.1.351 and B.1.1.7 variants were reportedly recognized by nearly half of the unique spike-specific TCRs. Spike-specific TCR breadth and depth rose significantly after two AZD1222 doses compared with day 0 and with MenACWY recipients. Participants were mostly white British, with more females than males. The authors suggested clonal diversity may have been underestimated. The 56-69-year group was small, and its depth increase did not reach significance, likely because of low power. No day 14 peak-response samples were available, so repertoires were characterized only after the peak T cell response. CD4 TCRs associated with the vaccine covered the entire spike protein, and the dominant responses were in regions 160-218 and 743-854. Conclusions about previously exposed vaccinees are limited because only 6 or 7 AZD1222 recipients were SARS-CoV-2 seropositive at baseline.

The CDR3 regions of human TCRbeta chains were analyzed by immunosequencing. As for the authors' bioinformatics: Repertoire TCRs were matched against a reference library of SARS-CoV-2-specific TCRs generated with the MIRA antigen-specificity platform. Breadth meant the fraction of unique TCRs that were SARS-CoV-2-associated, whereas depth meant the fraction of total T cells that were SARS-CoV-2-associated. Each spike-specific TCR was assigned to its reactive spike region and to a CD4 or CD8 class using the MIRA data. Log10-transformed breadth and depth values were compared by one-way ANOVA with Sidak's multiple comparisons tests. In its TCRdb copy, this immuneACCESS table keeps in-frame sequences only and misses some clones. Where compared with another copy, unresolved V genes explain less than half of these, and the others have no known cause. The D gene and trimming were derived from the DNA, and the V and J assignments and clone size from that table. Counted in this sample were under 150,000 clones; roughly 92% of them appeared once. Together, the top ten hold roughly 5% of the sample.

The CDR3 starts with the cysteine, ends with the phenylalanine, and has 16 residues. Solely the CDR3 DNA is kept, with 48 bases framed from the first base. The junction carries 20 bases between V and J, which are trimmed by 3 bases and 5 bases respectively. CDR1 and CDR2 (SGDLS, YYNGEE) derive from the germline V gene. The time point label on this specimen signifies: baseline before first vaccination. Vaccinee samples came from UK trials COV001 and COV002, including a single-blind randomized controlled phase 2/3 trial of AZD1222 (ChAdOx1 nCoV-19) in healthy adults. Trial participant PBMC samples were collected at day 0 and day 28 after the second dose for TCRbeta chain sequencing. This clone appeared a single time. The antigen it binds to is not known. Qualities for individual bases were not recorded, and no much larger clone is one base off.

The sequencing used peripheral blood, collected on day 0 of AZD1222 vaccination. In this chain, TRBV9 is recombined with TRBJ2-5; a weak D assignment points to TRBD1 (6 bases agree). The sequence was collected from an adult in good health. The DNA sequence follows: TGTGCCAGCAGCGGAGGGACACTCCACACCCATGAGACCCAGTACTTC. It translates as CASSGGTLHTHETQYF.